The rows below give T cell receptor beta chains drawn from one sample of a study of T-cell reconstitution after alpha-beta-depleted transplantation in children. Each CDR3 protein is one row after TCRdb ran MiXCR on the PCR reads. Of nearly 200,000 distinct CDR3 sequences in the sample, approximately 6% were seen once. Sequences were derived from PBMCs, sampled before TCRalphabeta/CD19-depleted stem cell transplant. These receptors were collected from a girl younger than two with combined immunodeficiency, due to receive a stem cell transplant. Each CDR3 is given with its conserved first and last residue. The order of the fields is CDR3 length, clone size, V gene, CDR3 protein. A row's size may be missing; if present it is once, few, many or a size class.

len: 15; abundance: many; v_gene: TRBV20-1; CDR3aa: CSARGSGGSGNTIYF
len: 21; abundance: many; v_gene: TRBV6-2/TRBV6-3; CDR3aa: CASSLPFQLAGGSHYTGELFF
len: 14; abundance: many; v_gene: TRBV15; CDR3aa: CATSRGGGAGELFF
len: 15; abundance: few; v_gene: TRBV4-1; CDR3aa: CASSPAGGTYNEQFF
len: 15; abundance: many; v_gene: TRBV12-3/TRBV12-4; CDR3aa: CASSLLGGTRNEQFF
len: 16; abundance: many; v_gene: TRBV5-6; CDR3aa: CASSLAGRISGNTIYF
len: 15; abundance: many; v_gene: TRBV7-9; CDR3aa: CASSSPTRGVYEQYF
len: 15; abundance: many; v_gene: TRBV9; CDR3aa: CASSVDGTGTYEQYF
len: 16; abundance: many; v_gene: TRBV12-3/TRBV12-4; CDR3aa: CASSPTRQRDAGELFF
len: 17; abundance: few; v_gene: TRBV10-3; CDR3aa: CAISHEAAVIVYGIQYF
len: 16; abundance: .; v_gene: TRBV28; CDR3aa: CASSWTPGGVWTEAFF
len: 15; abundance: many; v_gene: TRBV4-3; CDR3aa: CASSHVPLAPNEQFF
len: 14; abundance: many; v_gene: TRBV6-2/TRBV6-3; CDR3aa: CASSYTVNTGELFF
len: 15; abundance: many; v_gene: TRBV6-5; CDR3aa: CASSYSSSWADTQYF
len: 15; abundance: many; v_gene: TRBV27; CDR3aa: CASPSSRTVRNEQFF
len: 14; abundance: many; v_gene: TRBV13; CDR3aa: CASSLAGRIDTQYF
len: 13; abundance: many; v_gene: TRBV20-1; CDR3aa: CSAMGGSGDTQYF
len: 13; abundance: many; v_gene: TRBV7-9; CDR3aa: CASSFGGEGTQYF
len: 16; abundance: many; v_gene: TRBV7-2; CDR3aa: CASSSTPGPGVDTQYF
len: 21; abundance: few; v_gene: TRBV9; CDR3aa: CASSVVETGTSGLVGANVLTF
len: 14; abundance: many; v_gene: TRBV12-3/TRBV12-4; CDR3aa: CASSISGTIYEQYF
len: 14; abundance: many; v_gene: TRBV29-1; CDR3aa: CSVEVGDMTYEQYF
len: 17; abundance: many; v_gene: TRBV4-2; CDR3aa: CASSQGPDRDDTDTQYF
len: 14; abundance: .; v_gene: TRBV25-1; CDR3aa: CASSEAISGNTIYF
len: 14; abundance: many; v_gene: TRBV5-1; CDR3aa: CASSFGGRVYEQYF
len: 16; abundance: many; v_gene: TRBV20-1; CDR3aa: CSAHTSGSSFYNEQFF
len: 13; abundance: many; v_gene: TRBV12-3/TRBV12-4; CDR3aa: CASSLSRADTQYF
len: 17; abundance: many; v_gene: TRBV5-6; CDR3aa: CASSPIGSPDEIYGYTF
len: 16; abundance: .; v_gene: TRBV6-2/TRBV6-3; CDR3aa: CASSYGIREVRQPQHF
len: 15; abundance: many; v_gene: TRBV6-1; CDR3aa: CASTEDDRGWTEAFF
len: 19; abundance: many; v_gene: TRBV5-6; CDR3aa: CASSSFYPDLSVFTDTQYF
len: 13; abundance: many; v_gene: TRBV7-2; CDR3aa: CASSPTGAGELFF
len: 14; abundance: many; v_gene: TRBV7-9; CDR3aa: CASSWAVSSYEQYF
len: 17; abundance: many; v_gene: TRBV6-2/TRBV6-3; CDR3aa: CASSYSNLAGPYNEQFF
len: 15; abundance: many; v_gene: TRBV6-2/TRBV6-3; CDR3aa: CASTKKRIRLDTQYF
len: 19; abundance: many; v_gene: TRBV28; CDR3aa: CASSLPGLAGAKAKNIQYF
len: 12; abundance: .; v_gene: TRBV28; CDR3aa: CAIGPSILCYTF
len: 16; abundance: few; v_gene: TRBV25-1; CDR3aa: CASSESRQAGWTEAFF
len: 13; abundance: many; v_gene: TRBV20-1; CDR3aa: CSAHPLDRNEQFF
len: 13; abundance: many; v_gene: TRBV20-1; CDR3aa: CSAAGSGHNEQFF
len: 14; abundance: many; v_gene: TRBV29-1; CDR3aa: CSVEGGEANYGYTF
len: 17; abundance: few; v_gene: TRBV14; CDR3aa: CASSQDLGVGRNTEAFF